Listed below are T cell receptor beta chains from one sample, sequenced in a study of T cells in Graves' hyperthyroidism and ophthalmopathy. MiXCR was run by TCRdb on the multiplex PCR reads, yielding one entry per CDR3 protein. The table includes 480,000 or so distinct CDR3 sequences, about 15% detected once. Source material: blood. The receptors stem from a woman younger than 35 with Graves' hyperthyroidism. Each CDR3 is given with its conserved first and last residue. A D gene is named only where the DNA matches it firmly. Clone sizes are given selectively: once, few, many, or a class where the clone is expanded.

D: .; size: .; V: TRBV30; J: TRBJ1-2; DNA: TGTGCCTGGATTCCCCTGGTGGACAAGGCTAACTATGGCTACACCTTC; CDR3: CAWIPLVDKANYGYTF
D: TRBD2; size: many; V: TRBV12-5; J: TRBJ2-1; DNA: TGTGCTAGTGCCCCTTCTAGCGGGAGTGGGAATGAGCAGTTCTTC; CDR3: CASAPSSGSGNEQFF
D: .; size: many; V: TRBV28; J: TRBJ1-1; DNA: TGTGCCAGCAGTTTGCTCCCGGCTCAAGGGCATGAAGCTTTCTTT; CDR3: CASSLLPAQGHEAFF
D: .; size: few; V: TRBV28; J: TRBJ2-3; DNA: TGTGCCAGCAGCTTCGGAGGGTTGGGGTACACAGATACGCAGTATTTT; CDR3: CASSFGGLGYTDTQYF
D: TRBD2; size: many; V: TRBV12-3/TRBV12-4; J: TRBJ2-1; DNA: TGTGCCAGCAGTAACCAACTAGCGGGCCTAAAATACAATGAGCAGTTCTTC; CDR3: CASSNQLAGLKYNEQFF
D: .; size: .; V: TRBV19; J: TRBJ2-1; DNA: TGTGCCAGTAGTATAATCCGGTTTCGGGAGCAGTTCTTC; CDR3: CASSIIRFREQFF
D: .; size: many; V: TRBV20-1; J: TRBJ1-2; DNA: TGCAGTGCTAGAGATCGGGGCAGGGAGAGGGCCGACTATGGCTACACCTTC; CDR3: CSARDRGRERADYGYTF
D: .; size: .; V: TRBV2; J: TRBJ1-2; DNA: TGTGCCAGCAGTGAAGGGGCAGGGTCGGAAGGCTACACCTTC; CDR3: CASSEGAGSEGYTF
D: TRBD1; size: many; V: TRBV24-1; J: TRBJ2-3; DNA: TGTGCCACCGGGGACAGGACCGAGGCAGATACGCAGTATTTT; CDR3: CATGDRTEADTQYF
D: TRBD2; size: .; V: TRBV7-8; J: TRBJ2-1; DNA: TGTGCCAGCAGCGCTCAGTCTAGCGGGACCCTAAGCTCCTACAATGAGCAGTTCTTC; CDR3: CASSAQSSGTLSSYNEQFF
D: .; size: many; V: TRBV30; J: TRBJ2-1; DNA: TGTGCCTGGCAGGTGGGCAATGAGCAGTTCTTC; CDR3: CAWQVGNEQFF
D: .; size: many; V: TRBV11-1; J: TRBJ2-7; DNA: TGTGCCAGCAGCCAGCCGGGGTTAAGCTACGAGCAGTACTTC; CDR3: CASSQPGLSYEQYF
D: TRBD1; size: .; V: TRBV30; J: TRBJ1-3; DNA: TGTGCCTGGGGTACGGGACAGTCGGGAAACACCATATATTTT; CDR3: CAWGTGQSGNTIYF
D: TRBD1; size: many; V: TRBV24-1; J: TRBJ2-1; DNA: TGTGCCACCAGTGATTGGGGGACAGGGGCCTACAATGAGCAGTTCTTC; CDR3: CATSDWGTGAYNEQFF
D: TRBD2; size: .; V: TRBV11-1; J: TRBJ2-5; DNA: TGTGCCAGCAGCTCACGCTTGGAAAGCCTAGCGGGATTCTCTCAAGAGACCCAGTACTTC; CDR3: CASSSRLESLAGFSQETQYF
D: .; size: .; V: TRBV6-1; J: TRBJ2-7; DNA: TGTGCCAGCATGCCCCGGTCGTACTCCTACGAGCAGTACTTC; CDR3: CASMPRSYSYEQYF
D: .; size: many; V: TRBV15; J: TRBJ2-7; DNA: TGTGCCACCAGCAGAGATAGGGGGGAAAGTGACGAGCAGTACTTC; CDR3: CATSRDRGESDEQYF
D: TRBD2; size: many; V: TRBV12-3/TRBV12-4; J: TRBJ2-1; DNA: TGTGCCAGCACCAGGACTAGCGGGAACAATGAGCAGTTCTTC; CDR3: CASTRTSGNNEQFF
D: .; size: many; V: TRBV11-2; J: TRBJ2-1; DNA: TGTGCCAGCAGCTTTTTCGTCGGAGGGAGTACTCCTCTAGCCTACAATGAGCAGTTCTTC; CDR3: CASSFFVGGSTPLAYNEQFF
D: .; size: many; V: TRBV19; J: TRBJ2-7; DNA: TGTGCCAGTAGTCAGACCCATGGGGCCTACGAGCAGTACTTC; CDR3: CASSQTHGAYEQYF
D: TRBD2; size: many; V: TRBV2; J: TRBJ2-3; DNA: TGTGCCAGCATGACACTAGCGGGAAGTTTGGTAGATACGCAGTATTTT; CDR3: CASMTLAGSLVDTQYF
D: .; size: .; V: TRBV9; J: TRBJ1-2; DNA: TGTGCCAGCAGCGTAGGGGGCCCGGAGTTCTATGGCTACACCTTC; CDR3: CASSVGGPEFYGYTF
D: .; size: many; V: TRBV20-1; J: TRBJ1-1; DNA: TGCAGTGCTAGACGAGACCCCTTTATGAACACTGAAGCTTTCTTT; CDR3: CSARRDPFMNTEAFF
D: TRBD1; size: many; V: TRBV5-1; J: TRBJ1-5; DNA: TGCGCCAGCAGCTTGGGGGACAGGGGGCAGCCCCAGCATTTT; CDR3: CASSLGDRGQPQHF
D: .; size: many; V: TRBV12-3/TRBV12-4; J: TRBJ1-2; DNA: TGTGCCAGCAGTGAAGGACAGAGGTACTATGGCTACACCTTC; CDR3: CASSEGQRYYGYTF
D: .; size: few; V: TRBV5-1; J: TRBJ2-2; DNA: TGCGCCAGCAGCTTGGAAGGACAAGCCCTAACCGGGGAGCTGTTTTTT; CDR3: CASSLEGQALTGELFF
D: .; size: many; V: TRBV12-3/TRBV12-4; J: TRBJ2-2; DNA: TGTGCCAGCATATCCCCGGGGGGCGAGAACACCGGGGAGCTGTTTTTT; CDR3: CASISPGGENTGELFF
D: .; size: .; V: TRBV5-1; J: TRBJ1-1; DNA: TGCGCCAGCAGCTTGGCAGAGGGGCGTTTGAACACTGAAGCTTTCTTT; CDR3: CASSLAEGRLNTEAFF
D: .; size: many; V: TRBV5-5; J: TRBJ1-2; DNA: TGTGCCAGTACGGCCGACTATGGCTACACCTTC; CDR3: CASTADYGYTF